This T cell receptor beta chain originates from a study of blood T cells in healthy people across ages. General study findings and limits: Unknown CMV status may confound age-related changes in expanded clones. Versus aged donors, long-lived donors had higher diversity and more naive CD4+ cells.

Concerning this clonotype itself: Its antigen is undetermined.

Each donor had about 9.6 milliliters of peripheral blood drawn. The authors ran a second PCR of 7 to 11 cycles using a sample-barcoded 5' primer and a J-beta primer mix. TCRdb used MiXCR to reprocess the 5' RACE reads, holding one entry per CDR3 protein. Among 1,100,000 or so distinct CDR3 sequences listed, under 45% were seen once. The clonotype originates from a woman aged 55-69 years in good health. Sequencing was performed on blood.

CDR3 in amino acids: CASSRDSGGYEQFF. The CDR3 region has the DNA TGTGCCAGCAGCCGGGACTCCGGGGGCTATGAGCAGTTCTTC. The genes are TRBV7-9 and TRBJ2-1; D is tentatively TRBD1 or TRBD2 (6 bases each). The germline V and J ends were trimmed by 5 bases and 8 bases, with 16 bases remaining between them. Germline loops: CDR1 SEHNR, CDR2 FQNEAQ (reference sequence). The CDR3 loop spans 14 amino acids.